This TCR beta chain was sequenced during a study of blood T cells in healthy people across ages. Study observations and caveats: Diversity of TCR beta per million T cells declined in a roughly linear way with age. CMV status of donors was unknown, possibly confounding expanded clonotype changes.

As regards this clonotype: The antigen remains undetermined.

Germline loops: CDR1 SNHLY, CDR2 FYNNEI. CDR3 length equals 15 residues. Between the trimmed V and J ends, which lost 2 bases and 1 base, there was a span of 8 bases. Isolation per sample recovered at least 6.5 million PBMCs. The second PCR ran about 6 to 12 cycles with a sample-barcoded 5' primer and J-beta primers. Each TCR beta cDNA got a 12-nucleotide random molecular identifier. TCRdb passed the 5' RACE reads through MiXCR, listing each CDR3 protein once. The sample consists of 910,000 or so distinct CDR3 sequences, roughly half of them appearing once. The chain uses TRBV2 and TRBJ1-4; D not resolved. Sequencing was carried out using blood. This sequence was found in a woman aged 55-69 years in good health. CDR3 protein: CASSERRVTNEKLFF. CDR3 bases: TGTGCCAGCAGTGAAAGGCGAGTAACTAATGAAAAACTGTTTTTT.